The sequence of this T cell receptor (beta chain) was determined in a study of lymphopenia after photon versus proton radiotherapy. General study points: Post-nadir diversity loss with photons came from oligoclonal expansion, particularly CD8+ Temra cells.

This clone was observed once. Its target is not known. The protocol was immunoSEQ multiplex PCR, while the TCRdb copy is restricted to in-frame clones and leaves out a portion. Found here are about 53,000 clones, about four fifths of them singletons; the top ten hold 25% to 30%. CDR3 length: 14 residues. Trimming left V 2 bases short and J 0 bases short, with 7 bases between. CDR1 and CDR2 (germline): KGHSH, LQKENI. The material was peripheral blood, obtained from a patient treated with photon-based radiotherapy. This clonotype originated in a man in his fifties or sixties with gastric cancer. The chain carries TRBV18 and TRBJ1-1; D remains ambiguous. In DNA, the CDR3 is TGTGCCAGCTCACCAGGGCTGATGAACACTGAAGCTTTCTTT. Its translation: CASSPGLMNTEAFF.